A single sample is the source of the 14 T cell receptor beta chains below, sequenced in a study of regulatory T cells in long-lasting Graves disease. The time point is: newly diagnosed GD, antithyroid drugs for less than 3 months. Extracted RNA from PBMCs served as the source of the TCR library. Relying on iRepertoire HTBI primers and Arm-PCR of CDR3 regions, the team built TCR beta libraries. One entry per CDR3 protein, called by TCRdb with MiXCR from the multiplex PCR reads. The sample has approximately 470,000 distinct CDR3 sequences, 15% to 20% seen once. The same sample was also used in a study of T cells in Graves' hyperthyroidism and ophthalmopathy.

The material sequenced was peripheral blood mononuclear cells (PBMCs), taken at new diagnosis, from a patient treated with antithyroid drugs. Receptors were obtained from a middle-aged man with Graves disease.

This rearrangement joins TRBV18 to TRBJ2-7; D unclear. Germline V lookup: CDR1 KGHSH, CDR2 LQKENI. The length of the CDR3 is 13 residues. Trimming took 3 bases from V and 6 from J, leaving 12 bases between them. CDR3 residues: CASSPQERFEQYF. CDR3 DNA sequence: TGTGCCAGCTCACCCCAGGAGAGGTTCGAGCAGTACTTC.

In its sample, this clonotype was seen many times. CDR3 in amino acids: CASSVSTGRTGELFF. CDR3 in DNA: TGTGCCAGCAGTGTTAGTACGGGTCGGACCGGGGAGCTGTTTTTT. The genes are TRBV27 and TRBJ2-2; no definite D call. Trimming removed 5 bases at V and 5 bases at J, with 15 bases between. The V gene's germline CDR1 is MNHEY and CDR2 SMNVEV (reference sequence). The CDR3 runs to 15 residues.

This clonotype was counted once. V is TRBV30 and J is TRBJ2-1, with TRBD2 matching 7 bases. Trimming at V came to 3 bases and at J to 1 base, leaving 6 bases not matched to a gene. Looked up from germline, CDR1 is GTSNPN and CDR2 is SVGIG (reference sequence). The CDR3 loop spans 15 amino acids. This CDR3 is CAWSLFGGSYNEQFF. In nucleotides, the CDR3 is TGTGCCTGGAGCCTATTCGGGGGGTCCTACAATGAGCAGTTCTTC.

V usage is TRBV20-1 and J usage is TRBJ1-5, with 9 bases matching TRBD1. After removal of 2 bases from V and 6 bases from J, the junction contained 8 bases not matched to a gene. CDR1 is DFQATT, CDR2 SNEGSKA, per germline (reference sequence). The CDR3 spans 15 residues. The CDR3 coding sequence is TGCAGTGCTAGATACAGGGGGCTAGGGAGTCAGCCCCAGCATTTT. It specifies CSARYRGLGSQPQHF.

This clonotype was recorded many times. V gene TRBV28 combines with J gene TRBJ2-2, with 10 positions matching TRBD1. The length of the CDR3 is 17 residues. V lost 6 bases, J lost 5 bases, and 12 bases stayed unmatched. The germline V gene has CDR1 MDHEN and CDR2 SYDVKM. CDR3 sequence reads: CASRNPSGTGETGELFF. The DNA for the CDR3 is TGTGCCAGCAGAAACCCATCCGGGACAGGGGAAACCGGGGAGCTGTTTTTT.

The genes are TRBV28 and TRBJ1-3; unclear D gene. V was trimmed by 2 bases and J by 4 bases, leaving 3 bases between them. This CDR3 region has 12 residues. Germline V gene data show CDR1 as MDHEN and CDR2 as SYDVKM. CDR3 amino acids: CASSLKGNTIYF. The CDR3 DNA reads as TGTGCCAGCAGTTTAAAGGGAAACACCATATATTTT.

The rearrangement uses TRBV5-1 and TRBJ1-2; 10 bases are a match to TRBD1. This CDR3 comprises 13 residues. Germline loops: CDR1 SGHRS, CDR2 YFSETQ. J gave up 8 bases and V 3 bases, and 4 bases lay outside the gene matches. This CDR3 reads CASSSRDRGGYTF. The CDR3, as DNA: TGCGCCAGCAGCTCCCGGGACAGGGGCGGCTACACCTTC.

This chain connects TRBV6-2 or TRBV6-3 to TRBJ2-7, with D maybe TRBD1 (6 bases). The germline V gene encodes CDR1 MNHEY and CDR2 SVGEGT. Deletions cut 6 bases from V and 0 bases from J, with 12 bases between. The CDR3 covers 14 residues. This chain's CDR3 is CASRLQGNSYEQYF. The CDR3 region has the DNA TGTGCCAGCAGATTACAGGGTAACTCCTACGAGCAGTACTTC.

There are many counts of this clonotype. This chain uses TRBV10-1 with TRBJ2-7, with D possibly TRBD1 on 6 matching bases. CDR3 length: 14 amino acids. The V and J ends lost 0 bases and 7 bases respectively, with 13 bases between them. Germline CDR1 and CDR2: WNHNN and SYGVQD (reference sequence). Here the CDR3 reads CASSESPGQGEQYF. DNA of the CDR3: TGCGCCAGCAGTGAGTCCCCTGGCCAGGGGGAGCAGTACTTC.

In the case of this clonotype: A single base separates this from a much larger clone, so it may be a read error. The chain is built from TRBV19 and TRBJ2-1; TRBD1 matches at 7 bases. The CDR3 has 14 amino acids. Germline CDR1 reads LNHDA; CDR2 reads SQIVND (reference sequence). The CDR3 nucleotides are TGTGCCAGTAGCTACTCGACAGGGAATGCTGAGCGGTTCTTC. Its protein is CASSYSTGNAERFF.

There are a few counts of this clonotype. The genes are TRBV7-3 and TRBJ2-6; 8 bases fit TRBD2. The CDR3 length is 17 residues. The junction had 7 bases not matched to a gene; V was cut back by 5 bases and J by 1 base. Looked up from germline, CDR1 is SGHTA and CDR2 is FQGTGA. This CDR3 is CASSAGRGESGANVLTF. The DNA for the CDR3 is TGTGCCAGCAGCGCCGGGAGGGGCGAATCTGGGGCCAACGTCCTGACTTTC. The full variable domain, rest sourced from reference TRBV7-3 and TRBJ2-6, is GAGVSQTPSNKVTEKGKYVELRCDPISGHTALYWYRQSLGQGPEFLIYFQGTGAADDSGLPNDRFFAVRPEGSVSTLKIQRTERGDSAVYLCASSAGRGESGANVLTFGAGSRLTVL.

For this clonotype: Being one base from a much bigger clone, this may be a read error. The chain links TRBV9 to TRBJ2-5; D is possibly TRBD1 (6 bases). Per the germline V gene, CDR1 is SGDLS and CDR2 is YYNGEE. This CDR3 comprises 14 residues. The DNA for the CDR3 is TGTGCCAGCAGCGTCACGGGACAAAAAGAGACCCAGCACTTC. Its protein product is CASSVTGQKETQHF.

Ten or more counts support this clonotype. J is TRBJ2-7 and V is TRBV29-1; TRBD2 aligns across 8 bases. The trim removed 6 bases at V and 0 bases at J, leaving 7 bases unmatched. From germline, CDR1 is SQVTM and CDR2 ANQGSEA. The CDR3 is made up of 14 amino acids. Here the CDR3 reads CSVETSGSSYEQYF. CDR3 DNA: TGCAGCGTGGAAACTAGCGGAAGCTCCTACGAGCAGTACTTC.

Ten or more counts support this clonotype. The chain combines TRBV28 with TRBJ2-1; 10 bases are shared with TRBD1. V gave up 5 bases and J gave up 8 bases; unmatched junction bases: 9. There are 15 residues in the CDR3. Germline CDR1 MDHEN, CDR2 SYDVKM. The CDR3 spells CASSPLGQGGDEQFF. As DNA, the CDR3 is TGTGCCAGCAGTCCCCTAGGACAGGGGGGCGATGAGCAGTTCTTC.